A single sample gave rise to the 6 T cell receptor beta chains below, sequenced in a study of shared clonotypes between healthy human individuals. The table came from immunoSEQ multiplex PCR; TCRdb's copy has only in-frame clones and leaves some out. The profile shows 2 million to 3 million clones, approximately 93% of them singletons. What was sequenced was naive CD4+ T cells from PBMCs. Subset indicated: CD45RA+ positively selected. The receptors shown here come from a young man in good health. Some clones in this sample may be carry-over from other donors' samples.

For this clone: The same CDR3 is also encoded by other DNA sequences in this sample. The chain carries TRBV28 and TRBJ1-2; D is perhaps TRBD1 (5 bases). Germline V gene data show CDR1 as MDHEN and CDR2 as SYDVKM. This CDR3 spans 13 amino acids. The germline V and J ends were trimmed by 4 bases and 4 bases, with 10 bases remaining between them. CDR3: CASSYDRLYGYTF. DNA for the CDR3: TGTGCCAGCAGTTACGACAGACTCTATGGCTACACCTTC.

This clone was found a few times. J is TRBJ1-1 and V is TRBV30; no clear D. The CDR3 sequence is 15 residues long. Between the trimmed V and J ends, which lost 2 bases and 2 bases, there was a span of 15 bases. Per the germline V gene, CDR1 is GTSNPN and CDR2 is SVGIG (reference sequence). This CDR3 reads CAWSPYDRPNTEAFF. The CDR3 DNA reads TGTGCCTGGAGTCCCTACGATCGGCCAAACACTGAAGCTTTCTTT.

This chain joins TRBV7-2 and TRBJ1-2; D is ambiguous. The ends were cut back, 1 base at V and 0 bases at J, with 18 bases in the middle. This CDR3 is built from 18 residues. Looked up from germline, CDR1 is SGHTA and CDR2 is FQGNSA. Here the CDR3 DNA reads TGTGCCAGCAGCTTAGGTCGGGCAGGACCCTCAGCTAACTATGGCTACACCTTC. Translating gives CASSLGRAGPSANYGYTF.

Worth noting for this clone: Other nucleotide sequences in the sample specify the same CDR3. The V gene is TRBV5-4, the J gene TRBJ2-2, with TRBD2 matching over 13 bases. The CDR3 runs to 16 residues. The ends lost 4 bases at V and 4 bases at J; junction bases unmatched: 4. Germline CDR1 and CDR2: SGHNT and YYREEE (reference sequence). CDR3 residues: CASSSRLAGGTGELFF. The CDR3 coding sequence is TGTGCCAGCAGCAGCCGACTAGCGGGAGGCACCGGGGAGCTGTTTTTT.

V and J are TRBV5-6 and TRBJ2-7; D is undetermined. Germline V gene sequence: CDR1 SGHDT, CDR2 YYEEEE. V shed 2 bases and J shed 1 base, with 13 bases lying between them. This CDR3 has 15 amino acids. The CDR3 DNA sequence: TGTGCCAGCAGCTTCCTCAATGCCTTTTCCTACGAGCAGTACTTC. Translation gives CASSFLNAFSYEQYF.

This clone appeared once. CDR3 sequence reads: CASSLDFPSPQYF. The DNA for the CDR3 is TGTGCCAGCAGCTTAGACTTTCCGAGTCCGCAGTATTTT. V and J are TRBV7-9 and TRBJ2-3; D gene unclear. The length of the CDR3 is 13 residues. Germline CDR1 is SEHNR and CDR2 is FQNEAQ (reference sequence). The V gene lost 1 base and the J gene lost 10 bases, with 12 bases spanning the gap.